This T cell receptor beta chain came from a study of T cells in Graves' hyperthyroidism and ophthalmopathy. The TCR beta CDR3 regions underwent amplification using RNA transcripts as the source. First-round RT-PCR targeting the TCR CDR3 was performed with the HTBI primer set. Using its own MiXCR run on the multiplex PCR reads, TCRdb lists one record per CDR3 protein. The sample carries 600,000 to 900,000 distinct CDR3 sequences, roughly 17% recorded once. CDR3 length: 14 residues. Trimming stripped 4 bases from V and 2 bases from J, with 11 bases between. Sequenced material: blood. The receptor was derived from a man younger than 35 with Graves' hyperthyroidism. V and J are TRBV12-3 or TRBV12-4 and TRBJ2-5; D is perhaps TRBD1 or TRBD2 (5 bases each). The CDR3 region has the DNA TGTGCCAGCAGTTCATTGGGGGTTCAAGAGACCCAGTACTTC. This encodes CASSSLGVQETQYF.